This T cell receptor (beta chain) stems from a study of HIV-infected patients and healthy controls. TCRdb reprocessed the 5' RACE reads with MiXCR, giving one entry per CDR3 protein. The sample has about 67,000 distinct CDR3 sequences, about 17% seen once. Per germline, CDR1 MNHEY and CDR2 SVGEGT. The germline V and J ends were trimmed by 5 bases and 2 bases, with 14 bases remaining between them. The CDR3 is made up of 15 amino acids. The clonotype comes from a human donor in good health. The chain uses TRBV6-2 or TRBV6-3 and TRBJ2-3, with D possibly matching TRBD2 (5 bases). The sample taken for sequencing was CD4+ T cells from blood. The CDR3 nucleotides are TGTGCCAGCAGTCCTGCCGGGATCCCCACAGATACGCAGTATTTT. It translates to CASSPAGIPTDTQYF.